Listed here is a single TCR beta chain. Its antigen remains unknown. This record comes from a study of T cell repertoires in cytomegalovirus infection. This CDR3 comprises 15 residues. Per germline, CDR1 LNHDA and CDR2 SQIVND (reference sequence). J lost 1 base, V lost 5 bases, and 1 base had no gene match. In TCRdb, the reads were re-called with MiXCR into one record per CDR3 protein. The table lists under 90,000 distinct CDR3 sequences, about 44% of them singletons, with approximately 93% in the top ten. This sequence was found in a human donor in good health (CMV status not recorded). Some clones in this sample may be carry-over from other donors' samples. The sample in question was CD8+ T cells from cultured PBMCs, obtained from culture after CMV antigen stimulation. The chain has TRBV19 and TRBJ2-1; 11 nucleotides line up with TRBD2. In DNA, the CDR3 is TGTGCCAGTAGTTTAGCGGGAGGGTCCTACAATGAGCAGTTCTTC. Protein sequence: CASSLAGGSYNEQFF.